The clone carrying this TCR beta chain was found many times. A TCRbeta library incorporating unique molecular identifiers was prepared. TCRdb analysed the PCR reads with MiXCR anew, one entry per CDR3 protein. The sample has approximately 79,000 distinct CDR3 sequences; 15% to 20% are singletons. V shed 8 bases, J shed 6 bases, and the junction held 9 bases outside the gene matches. This CDR3 contains 14 residues. Germline lookup yields CDR1 SGHRS and CDR2 YFSETQ. This sample is part of a study of T-cell reconstitution after alpha-beta-depleted transplantation in children. Material: PBMCs, mostly from graft donor cells, obtained 360 days after TCRalphabeta/CD19-depleted stem cell transplant. The clonotype originates from a male patient aged 2-9 years who had a stem cell transplant for acute lymphoblastic leukemia, so the T cells may come from the graft donor. The rearrangement links TRBV5-1 to TRBJ2-1, with TRBD1 matching 9 bases. The CDR3, as DNA: TGCGCCAGTCAACAGGGGGCGCGGATCAATGAGCAGTTCTTC. Translating gives CASQQGARINEQFF.